Each of the 27 T cell receptor beta chains below was sequenced from the same sample in a study of blood T cells in healthy people across ages. Through a sample-barcoded 5' primer and a J-beta primer mix, a second PCR was run for roughly 6 to 12 cycles. TCRdb independently ran MiXCR on the 5' RACE reads; one entry per CDR3 protein. The sample lists 700,000 or so distinct CDR3 sequences, approximately 40% occurring once. Specimen: blood. These receptors all stem from an elderly man in good health.

This chain uses TRBV7-2 with TRBJ2-5; 11 bases match TRBD1. The end of the DNA is better explained by TRBJ2-7, so the J call may be wrong. There are 15 residues in the CDR3. Germline V gives CDR1 SGHTA, CDR2 FQGNSA. CDR3 protein: CASSSAGTGGYEQYF. The CDR3 region has the DNA TGTGCCAGCAGCTCGGCCGGGACAGGGGGATACGAGCAGTACTTC.

The chain has TRBV29-1 and TRBJ2-7, with 8 positions matching TRBD1. Germline lookup yields CDR1 SQVTM and CDR2 ANQGSEA. The CDR3 loop spans 14 amino acids. J was trimmed by 2 bases and V by 4 bases; bases with no gene match: 7. CDR3 amino acids: CSVVKQGEAYEQYF. CDR3 sequence (DNA): TGCAGCGTTGTGAAACAGGGGGAGGCCTACGAGCAGTACTTC.

J is TRBJ2-7 and V is TRBV3-1; D possibly corresponds to TRBD1 (6 bases). The germline V gene has CDR1 LGHDT and CDR2 YNNKEL (reference sequence). This CDR3 has 18 residues. V lost 0 bases to trimming and J lost 2 bases, with 20 bases between them. The CDR3 DNA reads TGTGCCAGCAGCCAAGATAGGCTCCTCGGAACAGGGACCTACGAGCAGTACTTC. Amino acid sequence: CASSQDRLLGTGTYEQYF.

This clonotype was seen only a few times. This chain uses TRBV6-2 or TRBV6-3 with TRBJ1-2; a possible D gene is TRBD1 (6 bases). This CDR3 comprises 13 residues. The V end was cut by 5 bases, the J end by 5 bases, with 12 bases between. Germline V gives CDR1 MNHEY, CDR2 SVGEGT. CDR3 protein: CASSVQGLYGYTF. CDR3 nucleotides: TGTGCCAGCAGTGTACAGGGTCTTTATGGCTACACCTTC.

This chain uses TRBV7-9 with TRBJ1-2; no firm D call. This CDR3 contains 14 residues. Trimming stripped 5 bases from V and 4 bases from J, with 14 bases between. Germline V gene data show CDR1 as SEHNR and CDR2 as FQNEAQ (reference sequence). CDR3 sequence: CASSGELLLYGYTF. The CDR3 coding sequence is TGTGCCAGCAGCGGCGAACTCCTTCTCTATGGCTACACCTTC.

This clonotype was detected a few times. The chain couples TRBV12-3 or TRBV12-4 to TRBJ2-7; no clear D gene. V was pared by 4 bases and J by 4 bases, with 11 bases between. The CDR3 is 13 amino acids. The CDR3 DNA follows: TGTGCCAGCAGTTCCCCCCCCCAATACGAGCAGTACTTC. Translated, it gives CASSSPPQYEQYF.

In this sample, this clonotype turned up many times. This chain connects TRBV29-1 to TRBJ2-7; no reliable D call. Germline V gene data show CDR1 as SQVTM and CDR2 as ANQGSEA. V was clipped by 4 bases and J by 0 bases, with 7 bases between them. CDR3 length: 12 residues. For the CDR3, the DNA is TGCAGCGTTGGTAAGAGCTCCTACGAGCAGTACTTC. Its translation: CSVGKSSYEQYF.

V and J are TRBV10-2 and TRBJ2-7, with 9 bases aligning to TRBD2. In germline, CDR1 is WSHSY, CDR2 SAAADI. CDR3 length equals 14 residues. Trimming removed 8 bases from V and 0 bases from J; junction bases left unmatched: 5. The CDR3 coding sequence is TGCGCCAGCGGAACTAGCGGGCTCTCCTACGAGCAGTACTTC. Amino acids: CASGTSGLSYEQYF.

This clonotype came up a few times. The rearrangement uses TRBV7-9 and TRBJ2-3; D unclear. Germline assignment: CDR1 SEHNR and CDR2 FQNEAQ (reference sequence). CDR3 length equals 14 residues. V lost 4 bases to trimming and J lost 4 bases, with 12 bases between them. CDR3: CASSWGIEPDTQYF. The CDR3 DNA sequence: TGTGCCAGCAGCTGGGGTATCGAGCCAGATACGCAGTATTTT.

The rearrangement uses TRBV6-6 and TRBJ1-5; the D is unclear. The length of the CDR3 is 14 residues. V lost 2 bases and J lost 2, with 7 bases in between. Germline loops: CDR1 MNHNY, CDR2 SVGAGI (reference sequence). The CDR3 sequence: CASSYTRGNQPQHF. CDR3 nucleotide sequence: TGTGCCAGCAGTTACACCCGAGGCAATCAGCCCCAGCATTTT.

V usage is TRBV7-9 and J usage is TRBJ1-1, with 12 positions matching TRBD1. The germline V gene has CDR1 SEHNR and CDR2 FQNEAQ (reference sequence). There are 17 residues in the CDR3. Trimming at V came to 5 bases and at J to 5 bases, leaving 12 bases not matched to a gene. Written as DNA, the CDR3 is TGTGCCAGCAGCACAGGACCGGGACAGGGGGCAGGGACTGAAGCTTTCTTT. It yields the protein CASSTGPGQGAGTEAFF.

A single count supports this clonotype. V usage is TRBV2 and J usage is TRBJ2-5; 10 bases align to TRBD2. After removal of 7 bases from V and 3 bases from J, the junction contained 5 bases not matched to a gene. The length of the CDR3 is 14 residues. Germline V CDR1 and CDR2: SNHLY, FYNNEI. The CDR3 DNA sequence: TGTGCCAGCAAACTAGCGGGGACAGAAGAGACCCAGTACTTC. Protein product: CASKLAGTEETQYF.

V usage is TRBV6-1 and J usage is TRBJ2-5; the D gene is possibly TRBD1 (6 bases). Near its end, the DNA agrees better with TRBJ2-7, so the J call may be wrong. CDR1 MNHNS and CDR2 SASEGT come from the germline V gene. The CDR3 has 17 amino acids. The CDR3 loop is CASSRSGNRDIPYEQYF. Written as DNA, the CDR3 is TGTGCCAGCAGTCGATCGGGGAACCGGGACATTCCCTACGAGCAGTACTTC.

This clonotype was counted once. This chain connects TRBV11-3 to TRBJ2-5; D remains unclear. Germline values: CDR1 SGHNT, CDR2 YENEEA. V was clipped by 5 bases and J by 1 base, with 14 bases between them. The length of the CDR3 is 15 residues. The CDR3 nucleotides read TGTGCCAGCAGCCTTTATGGTCAGTCCCAAGAGACCCAGTACTTC. Protein product: CASSLYGQSQETQYF. The variable domain in full, with the rest retrieved from reference TRBV11-3 and TRBJ2-5, is EAGVVQSPRYKIIEKKQPVAFWCNPISGHNTLYWYLQNLGQGPELLIRYENEEAVDDSQLPKDRFSAERLKGVDSTLKIQPAELGDSAVYLCASSLYGQSQETQYFGPGTRLLVL.

This clonotype was found a few times. As DNA, the CDR3 is TGTGCCAGCAGTTACGCCTGGGACAGGGATGGCGGCACAGATACGCAGTATTTT. Translation gives CASSYAWDRDGGTDTQYF. J is TRBJ2-3 and V is TRBV6-5, with 9 positions matching TRBD1. The germline CDR1 and CDR2 sequences are MNHEY and SVGAGI. V dropped 2 bases and J dropped 1; count of bases not matched to a gene: 10. The CDR3 is 18 amino acids.

In this sample, this clonotype turned up once. The chain joins TRBV4-3 to TRBJ2-7; TRBD2 agrees at 7 bases. Gene TRBJ2-5 matches the end of the DNA better, so the J call may be wrong. The CDR3 length is 15 residues. From germline, CDR1 is LGHNA and CDR2 YSLEER. In nucleotides, the CDR3 is TGCGCCAGCAGCCAACTTAGCGGGCCCGCAGAGACCCAGTACTTC. Residues: CASSQLSGPAETQYF.

V usage is TRBV6-1 and J usage is TRBJ2-3, with 9 bases matching TRBD2. Losses at the gene ends were 7 bases for V and 4 bases for J; bases not matched to a gene: 6. The CDR3 covers 14 residues. Germline values: CDR1 MNHNS, CDR2 SASEGT. The CDR3 is CASTPAGGPDTQYF. The CDR3 nucleotides read TGTGCCAGCACCCCAGCGGGAGGCCCAGATACGCAGTATTTT.

CDR3 in amino acids: CSATNRRDRVLLEQYF. As DNA, the CDR3 is TGCAGTGCTACCAATCGTCGGGACCGAGTGCTGCTCGAGCAGTACTTC. The chain joins TRBV20-1 to TRBJ2-7; possibly TRBD1 or TRBD2 for D (5 bases each). The CDR3 has 16 residues. CDR1 and CDR2 from the germline V gene are DFQATT and SNEGSKA (reference sequence). V was cut by 4 bases and J by 6 bases, with 25 bases left in between.

In this sample, this clonotype turned up many times. This chain joins TRBV3-1 and TRBJ2-3, with 8 bases fitting TRBD2. The V gene's germline CDR1 is LGHDT and CDR2 YNNKEL (reference sequence). V was clipped by 3 bases and J by 3 bases; unmatched bases: 2. This CDR3 has 14 amino acids. For the CDR3, the DNA is TGTGCCAGCAGCCAGCGGGGGGCAACAGATACGCAGTATTTT. It encodes CASSQRGATDTQYF.

This clonotype was counted at least ten times. V usage is TRBV25-1 and J usage is TRBJ2-7, with 8 bases matching TRBD1. CDR3 size: 12 residues. Trimming cost V 10 bases and J 4 bases; bases outside gene matches: 6. The V gene's germline CDR1 is MGHDK and CDR2 SYGVNS. Here the CDR3 DNA reads TGTGCCACCGGGACAGGCTTGTACGAGCAGTACTTC. The encoded protein is CATGTGLYEQYF.

This rearrangement joins TRBV25-1 to TRBJ1-4; D is perhaps TRBD1 (6 bases). Germline assignment: CDR1 MGHDK and CDR2 SYGVNS. The V gene lost 6 bases and the J gene lost 8 bases, with 19 bases spanning the gap. This CDR3 region has 15 residues. The CDR3 region is CASSPQGLNGEKLFF. DNA of the CDR3: TGTGCCAGCAGCCCTCAGGGGCTCAATGGAGAAAAACTGTTTTTT.

There are a few counts of this clonotype. The chain employs TRBV10-1 and TRBJ2-1; 9 nucleotides match TRBD2. The CDR3 contains 13 residues. Germline trimming cut 4 bases from V and 7 bases from J; bases unmatched to any gene: 2. Germline V gives CDR1 WNHNN, CDR2 SYGVQD (reference sequence). In DNA, the CDR3 is TGCGCCAGCAGTGCTAGCGGGACAAATGAGCAGTTCTTC. Its translation is CASSASGTNEQFF.

This clonotype showed up just a few times. The CDR3 spells CSATPAASTDTQYF. CDR3 nucleotide sequence: TGCAGTGCAACCCCGGCCGCTAGCACAGATACGCAGTATTTT. The chain combines TRBV20-1 with TRBJ2-3, with D unresolved. V lost 6 bases and J 0 bases, leaving 13 bases between the germline ends. The CDR3 loop spans 14 amino acids. Germline CDR1 and CDR2: DFQATT and SNEGSKA (reference sequence).

This chain joins TRBV6-2 or TRBV6-3 and TRBJ2-1; 8 nucleotides align to TRBD2. V shed 5 bases, J shed 7 bases, and the junction held 7 bases outside the gene matches. In germline, CDR1 is MNHEY, CDR2 SVGEGT. This CDR3 has 14 amino acids. The CDR3 loop reads CASSKLAAGNEQFF. DNA of the CDR3: TGTGCCAGCAGTAAACTAGCGGCGGGGAATGAGCAGTTCTTC.

A word on this clonotype: It may be a read error: a sequence one base away is much more abundant. The chain employs TRBV27 and TRBJ2-3; D possibly uses TRBD1 or TRBD2 (5 bases each). CDR1 MNHEY and CDR2 SMNVEV come from the germline V gene (reference sequence). The CDR3 extends over 14 amino acids. Trimming took 4 bases from V and 7 from J, leaving 15 bases between them. The CDR3 spells CASSSPFGTHTQYF. The CDR3 DNA follows: TGTGCCAGCAGTTCTCCCTTTGGGACGCATACGCAGTATTTT.

This clonotype has at least ten counts. This chain links TRBV29-1 with TRBJ2-7; 10 bases are shared with TRBD1. Germline V CDR1 and CDR2: SQVTM, ANQGSEA. The V gene end was trimmed by 3 bases and the J gene end by 5 bases; junction bases not matched to a gene: 4. The CDR3 spans 13 residues. The CDR3: CSVDGTGAHEQYF. As DNA, the CDR3 is TGCAGCGTTGATGGGACAGGGGCTCACGAGCAGTACTTC.

With respect to this clonotype: This may come from a read error, since a much larger clone is one base off. The chain carries TRBV10-3 and TRBJ2-7; 10 nucleotides agree with TRBD2. The CDR3 has 15 residues. Germline CDR1 ENHRY, CDR2 SYGVKD. Trimming cost V 0 bases and J 7 bases; bases outside gene matches: 6. The DNA of the CDR3 is TGTGCCATCAGTGAGTCCTCCAGCGGGGGGGGTGAGCAGTACTTC. Encoded protein: CAISESSSGGGEQYF.